The rows below give T cell receptor beta chains drawn from one sample of a study of technical replicates of blood from a few donors. Sequenced by immunoSEQ multiplex PCR; TCRdb stores in-frame clones only, minus some. The data hold about 97,000 clones, with 85% to 95% observed a single time. Sequencing was carried out using T cells isolated from PBMCs. All receptors derive from a human donor in good health. CDR3s include the opening cysteine and the closing phenylalanine or tryptophan. The D gene is left open where the match is weak. Clone size is stated in some rows and not others, as once, few, many or a class when expanded.

J,D,size,V,CDR3,DNA
TRBJ2-3,TRBD2,.,TRBV5-1,CASSSGTSGRRLHTDTQYF,TGCGCCAGCAGCTCGGGGACTAGCGGGAGGCGCCTACACACAGATACGCAGTATTTT
TRBJ1-5,TRBD1,.,TRBV19,CASTGTGVANQPQHF,TGTGCCAGTACCGGGACAGGAGTGGCCAATCAGCCCCAGCATTTT
TRBJ1-1,.,.,TRBV7-3,CASSATGSTEAFF,TGTGCCAGCAGCGCCACAGGGAGCACTGAAGCTTTCTTT
TRBJ1-5,.,once,TRBV2,CASSVSGNQPQHF,TGTGCCAGCAGTGTATCGGGGAATCAGCCCCAGCATTTT
TRBJ2-5,.,.,TRBV7-9,CASWFVGGPQETQYF,TGTGCCAGCTGGTTTGTAGGAGGCCCCCAAGAGACCCAGTACTTC
TRBJ2-1,.,.,TRBV5-1,CASSLDGSDEQFF,TGCGCCAGCAGCTTGGATGGCTCCGATGAGCAGTTCTTC
TRBJ2-5,.,.,TRBV9,CASSGGTKRETQYF,TGTGCCAGCAGCGGGGGGACAAAGCGGGAGACCCAGTACTTC
TRBJ2-7,.,.,TRBV9,CASSVAGSYEQYF,TGTGCCAGCAGCGTAGCCGGCTCCTACGAGCAGTACTTC
TRBJ1-2,.,.,TRBV5-1,CASSFPGLDGYTF,TGCGCCAGCAGCTTCCCAGGGCTCGATGGCTACACCTTC
TRBJ1-3,.,.,TRBV18,CASSPDRSSGNTIYF,TGTGCCAGCTCACCCGACAGGAGCTCTGGAAACACCATATATTTT
TRBJ1-4,.,.,TRBV19,CASSTTGPGRGIF,TGTGCCAGTTCAACAACAGGGCCGGGTAGGGGGATTTTT
TRBJ2-5,TRBD2,.,TRBV2,CASRRGRPQETQYF,TGTGCCAGCAGGCGGGGGAGGCCCCAAGAGACCCAGTACTTC
TRBJ2-7,TRBD1,.,TRBV7-9,CASSSPGQPYEQYF,TGTGCCAGCAGTTCCCCGGGACAGCCCTACGAGCAGTACTTC
TRBJ2-7,TRBD2,.,TRBV27,CASSPSGGQREYEQYF,TGTGCCAGCAGCCCAAGTGGGGGCCAGCGGGAGTACGAGCAGTACTTC
TRBJ2-3,TRBD2,.,TRBV19,CASSETSGRTDTQYF,TGTGCCAGTAGTGAGACTAGCGGGAGAACAGATACGCAGTATTTT
TRBJ2-3,.,.,TRBV7-8,CASSLIADLTDTQYF,TGTGCCAGCAGCTTAATAGCAGATCTCACAGATACGCAGTATTTT
TRBJ2-7,TRBD2,.,TRBV27,CASSPRLAEFYEQYF,TGTGCCAGCAGTCCCAGGCTAGCGGAGTTTTACGAGCAGTACTTC
TRBJ2-3,.,.,TRBV19,CASRKGGHGRDTQYF,TGTGCTTCAAGAAAGGGGGGGCATGGACGAGATACGCAGTATTTT
TRBJ1-2,.,once,TRBV30,CAQGQYPLYGYTF,TGTGCCCAAGGACAGTATCCTCTCTATGGCTACACCTTC
TRBJ1-2,.,.,TRBV6-1,CASSEALAGGGYGYTF,TGTGCCAGCAGTGAAGCTTTGGCCGGGGGAGGCTATGGCTACACCTTC
TRBJ2-7,.,.,TRBV27,CASSLSFAPKSYEQYF,TGTGCCAGCAGTTTATCGTTCGCGCCGAAATCCTACGAGCAGTACTTC
TRBJ2-7,.,.,TRBV6-1,CASSLGGYEQYF,TGTGCCAGCAGCCTAGGAGGCTACGAGCAGTACTTC
TRBJ2-1,TRBD2,.,TRBV30,CAWSSGSLIDEQFF,TGTGCCTGGAGTAGCGGGAGCCTTATCGATGAGCAGTTCTTC
TRBJ1-1,TRBD1,.,TRBV6-5,CASSRGQGVNTEAFF,TGTGCCAGCAGCCGGGGACAGGGAGTGAACACTGAAGCTTTCTTT
TRBJ2-1,.,.,TRBV6-1,CASSESYRGREYFF,TGTGCCAGCAGTGAATCGTATAGGGGCAGGGAATACTTCTTC
TRBJ1-1,TRBD1,.,TRBV9,CASSRGMGQGNTEAFF,TGTGCCAGCAGCAGAGGGATGGGACAGGGGAACACTGAAGCTTTCTTT
TRBJ1-2,.,.,TRBV30,CAWSLRQDSYGYTF,TGTGCCTGGAGTCTTCGGCAGGATTCTTACGGCTACACCTTC
TRBJ1-2,TRBD1,.,TRBV2,CASSAFIGDRDPGYTF,TGTGCCAGCAGTGCTTTTATAGGTGACAGGGACCCTGGCTACACCTTC
TRBJ1-5,.,.,TRBV6-1,CASRHAGGNQPQHF,TGTGCCAGCAGACATGCGGGGGGCAATCAGCCCCAGCATTTT
TRBJ1-1,.,.,TRBV25-1,CASSEGHYTEAFF,TGTGCCAGCAGTGAAGGACATTACACTGAAGCTTTCTTT
TRBJ2-7,.,.,TRBV28,CASSSSRDSYEQYF,TGTGCCAGCAGTTCCTCCCGGGACTCCTACGAGCAGTACTTC
TRBJ1-4,TRBD1,.,TRBV5-1,CASSEGAFEKLFF,TGCGCCAGCTCCGAGGGGGCGTTTGAAAAACTGTTTTTT
TRBJ1-1,TRBD1,.,TRBV19,CASTHQSGTVIGAFF,TGTGCCAGTACCCACCAGTCCGGGACAGTCATTGGCGCTTTCTTT
TRBJ1-1,.,once,TRBV10-2,CASSVASWTEAFF,TGCGCCAGCAGTGTAGCTTCGTGGACTGAAGCTTTCTTT
TRBJ1-1,.,.,TRBV28,CASSSGYEAFF,TGTGCCAGCAGTTCAGGATATGAAGCTTTCTTT
TRBJ1-2,TRBD1,.,TRBV29-1,CSVEDRVYGYTF,TGCAGCGTTGAGGACAGGGTGTATGGCTACACCTTC
TRBJ1-4,.,.,TRBV28,CASGGWANEKLFF,TGTGCCAGTGGGGGCTGGGCTAATGAAAAACTGTTTTTT
TRBJ1-1,.,.,TRBV27,CASGQIRRGTEAFF,TGTGCCAGCGGTCAGATCCGGCGGGGCACTGAAGCTTTCTTT
TRBJ2-1,TRBD2,.,TRBV7-3,CASSFNGLAGGPLSEQFF,TGTGCCAGCAGTTTTAACGGACTAGCGGGAGGGCCGCTAAGTGAGCAGTTCTTC
TRBJ1-2,.,.,TRBV28,CASRRNRANYGYTF,TGTGCCAGCAGGCGTAACAGGGCTAACTATGGCTACACCTTC
TRBJ2-2,TRBD2,.,TRBV4-2,CASSQEPASGRAGTGELFF,TGTGCCAGCAGCCAAGAGCCAGCTAGCGGGAGGGCCGGGACCGGGGAGCTGTTTTTT
TRBJ1-2,.,.,TRBV6-5,CASSYGIGGAPTGYTF,TGTGCCAGCAGTTACGGCATAGGCGGGGCCCCCACTGGCTACACCTTC
TRBJ2-7,.,.,TRBV9,CASSVGQGIHEQYF,TGTGCCAGCAGCGTAGGGCAGGGGATCCACGAGCAGTACTTC
TRBJ2-5,.,.,TRBV19,CASSTGSQETQYF,TGTGCCAGTAGTACGGGATCCCAAGAGACCCAGTACTTC
TRBJ2-2,TRBD2,.,TRBV19,CASSVRGLAGNTGELFF,TGTGCCAGTTCTGTTCGGGGACTAGCGGGGAACACCGGGGAGCTGTTTTTT
TRBJ1-2,TRBD1,.,TRBV6-1,CASSVDRGIYGYTF,TGTGCCAGCAGTGTCGACAGGGGGATATATGGCTACACCTTC
TRBJ2-6,.,.,TRBV11-3,CASTPAAGANVLTF,TGTGCCAGCACCCCCGCGGCTGGGGCCAACGTCCTGACTTTC
TRBJ2-5,TRBD1,.,TRBV6-6,CAMGTGVETQYF,TGTGCCATGGGGACAGGGGTGGAGACCCAGTACTTC
TRBJ1-2,.,.,TRBV27,CASSLGRQNLLTYGYTF,TGTGCCAGCAGTTTAGGTCGACAGAATTTACTCACTTATGGCTACACCTTC
TRBJ1-2,.,once,TRBV19,CASSKNRDGYGYTF,TGTGCCAGTAGTAAAAACAGGGATGGATATGGCTACACCTTC
TRBJ2-7,TRBD1,.,TRBV10-3,CAIGTGGYEQYF,TGTGCCATCGGGACAGGGGGCTACGAGCAGTACTTC
TRBJ1-3,TRBD1,.,TRBV6-6,CASSSWTGRSGNTIYF,TGTGCCAGCAGTTCATGGACAGGGAGATCCGGAAACACCATATATTTT
TRBJ2-7,.,.,TRBV7-8,CASSLFTGNYEQYF,TGTGCCAGCAGCTTATTCACAGGGAACTACGAGCAGTACTTC
TRBJ1-1,.,.,TRBV5-4,CASGSVKRSEEAFF,TGTGCCAGCGGCAGTGTTAAGCGTTCCGAGGAAGCTTTCTTT
TRBJ2-7,.,.,TRBV5-5,CASGGSSYEQYF,TGTGCCAGCGGCGGTAGCTCCTACGAGCAGTACTTC
TRBJ2-7,.,.,TRBV27,CASPTPSRGYEQYF,TGTGCCAGCCCCACCCCCAGCAGGGGCTACGAGCAGTACTTC
TRBJ2-5,.,.,TRBV5-5,CASSLEGQEETQYF,TGTGCCAGCAGCTTGGAGGGACAAGAAGAGACCCAGTACTTC
TRBJ2-1,.,.,TRBV5-1,CASSLAAGLNNEQFF,TGCGCCAGCAGCTTGGCAGCAGGACTCAACAATGAGCAGTTCTTC
TRBJ1-3,.,.,TRBV7-2,CASSSRGFSGNTIYF,TGTGCCAGCAGCTCTAGGGGCTTCTCTGGAAACACCATATATTTT
TRBJ1-1,.,once,TRBV5-6,CAVSSGNTEAFF,TGTGCCGTTTCAAGCGGGAACACTGAAGCTTTCTTT